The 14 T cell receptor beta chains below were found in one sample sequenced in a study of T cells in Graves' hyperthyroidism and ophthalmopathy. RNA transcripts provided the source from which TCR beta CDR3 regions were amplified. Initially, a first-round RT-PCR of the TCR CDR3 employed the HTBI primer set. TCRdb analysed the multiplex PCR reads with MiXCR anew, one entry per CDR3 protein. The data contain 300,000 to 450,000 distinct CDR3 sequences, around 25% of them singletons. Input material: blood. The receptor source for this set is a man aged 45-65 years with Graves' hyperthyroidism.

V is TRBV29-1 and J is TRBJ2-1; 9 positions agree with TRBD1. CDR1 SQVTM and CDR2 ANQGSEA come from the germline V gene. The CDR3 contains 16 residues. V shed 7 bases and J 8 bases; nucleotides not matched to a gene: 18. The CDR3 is CSGTQGGGQGSDEQFF. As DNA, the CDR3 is TGCAGCGGGACACAGGGGGGGGGACAGGGAAGCGATGAGCAGTTCTTC.

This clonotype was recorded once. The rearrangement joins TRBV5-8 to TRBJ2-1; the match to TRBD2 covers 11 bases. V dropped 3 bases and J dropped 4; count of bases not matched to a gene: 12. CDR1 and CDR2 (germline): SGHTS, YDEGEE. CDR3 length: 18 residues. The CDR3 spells CASSWLAGGPLGYNEQFF. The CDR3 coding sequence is TGTGCCAGCAGCTGGCTAGCGGGAGGCCCTCTTGGGTACAATGAGCAGTTCTTC.

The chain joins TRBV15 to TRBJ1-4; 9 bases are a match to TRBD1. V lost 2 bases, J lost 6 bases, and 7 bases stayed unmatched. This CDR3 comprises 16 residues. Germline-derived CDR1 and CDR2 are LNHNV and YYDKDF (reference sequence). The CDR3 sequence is CATSRLNRGRDEKLFF. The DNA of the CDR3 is TGTGCCACCAGCAGACTCAACAGGGGGCGGGATGAAAAACTGTTTTTT.

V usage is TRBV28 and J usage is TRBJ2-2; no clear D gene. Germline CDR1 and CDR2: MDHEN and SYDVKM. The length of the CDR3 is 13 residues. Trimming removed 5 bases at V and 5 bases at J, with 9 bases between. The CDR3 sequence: CASSPTFTGELFF. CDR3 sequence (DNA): TGTGCCAGCAGTCCTACATTTACCGGGGAGCTGTTTTTT.

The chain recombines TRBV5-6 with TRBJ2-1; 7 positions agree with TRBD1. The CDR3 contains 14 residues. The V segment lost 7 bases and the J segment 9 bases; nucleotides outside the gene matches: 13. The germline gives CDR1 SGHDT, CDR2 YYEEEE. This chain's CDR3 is CASGRDRFGVEQFF. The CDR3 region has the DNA TGTGCCAGCGGCAGGGACAGATTCGGGGTTGAGCAGTTCTTC.

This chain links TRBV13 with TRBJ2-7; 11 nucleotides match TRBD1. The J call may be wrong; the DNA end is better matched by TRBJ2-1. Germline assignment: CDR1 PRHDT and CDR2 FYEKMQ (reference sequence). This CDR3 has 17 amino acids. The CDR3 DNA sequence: TGTGCCAGCAGCTCCCGGGACAGGGGGGGACCCTCCTACGAGCAGTTCTTC. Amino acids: CASSSRDRGGPSYEQFF.

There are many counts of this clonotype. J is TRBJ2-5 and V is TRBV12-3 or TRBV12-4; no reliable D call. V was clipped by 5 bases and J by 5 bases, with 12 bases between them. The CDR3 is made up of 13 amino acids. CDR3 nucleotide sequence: TGTGCCAGCAGTCAGACCGGCGCGGAGACCCAGTACTTC. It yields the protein CASSQTGAETQYF.

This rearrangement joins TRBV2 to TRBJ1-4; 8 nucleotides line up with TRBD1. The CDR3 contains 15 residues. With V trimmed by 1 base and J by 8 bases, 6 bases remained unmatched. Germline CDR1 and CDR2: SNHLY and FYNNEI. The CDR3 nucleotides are TGTGCCAGCAGTGAAGACGGCAGGGGGCGAGAAAAACTGTTTTTT. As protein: CASSEDGRGREKLFF.

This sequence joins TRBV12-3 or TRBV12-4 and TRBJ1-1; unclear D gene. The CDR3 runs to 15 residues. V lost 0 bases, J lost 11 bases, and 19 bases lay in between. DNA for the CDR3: TGTGCCAGCAGTTTAGCGCTGGATTCTTTCGGGAGGGCTTTCTTT. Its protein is CASSLALDSFGRAFF.

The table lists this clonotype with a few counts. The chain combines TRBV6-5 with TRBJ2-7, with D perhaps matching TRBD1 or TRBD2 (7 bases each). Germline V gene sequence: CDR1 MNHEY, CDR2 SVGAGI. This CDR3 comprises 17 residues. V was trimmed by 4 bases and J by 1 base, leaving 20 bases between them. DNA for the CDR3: TGTGCCAGCAGTTCGCTCAGGGGGAAGGGGGGGTCCTACGAGCAGTACTTC. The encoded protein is CASSSLRGKGGSYEQYF.

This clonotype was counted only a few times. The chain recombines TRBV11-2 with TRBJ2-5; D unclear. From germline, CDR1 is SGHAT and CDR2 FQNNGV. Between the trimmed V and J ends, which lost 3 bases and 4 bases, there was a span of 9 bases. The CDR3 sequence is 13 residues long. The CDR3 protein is CASSFARLETQYF. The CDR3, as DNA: TGTGCCAGCAGCTTCGCCCGGTTAGAGACCCAGTACTTC.

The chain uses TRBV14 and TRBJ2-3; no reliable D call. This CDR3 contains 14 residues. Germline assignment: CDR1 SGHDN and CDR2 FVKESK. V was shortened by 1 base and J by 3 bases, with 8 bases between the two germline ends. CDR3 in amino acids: CASSQVSGTDTQYF. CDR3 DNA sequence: TGTGCCAGCAGCCAAGTTTCTGGGACAGATACGCAGTATTTT.

The chain's CDR3 is CASSPDRGFTEAFF. The CDR3 bases are TGCGCCAGCAGCCCGGACAGGGGGTTCACTGAAGCTTTCTTT. V gene TRBV5-1 combines with J gene TRBJ1-1; TRBD1 matches at 10 bases. Germline assignment: CDR1 SGHRS and CDR2 YFSETQ. This CDR3 spans 14 amino acids. V was pared by 4 bases and J by 4 bases, with 4 bases of the junction left unmatched. Filled out from reference TRBV5-1 and TRBJ1-1, the complete variable domain reads KAGVTQTPRYLIKTRGQQVTLSCSPISGHRSVSWYQQTPGQGLQFLFEYFSETQRNKGNFPGRFSGRQFSNSRSEMNVSTLELGDSALYLCASSPDRGFTEAFFGQGTRLTVV.

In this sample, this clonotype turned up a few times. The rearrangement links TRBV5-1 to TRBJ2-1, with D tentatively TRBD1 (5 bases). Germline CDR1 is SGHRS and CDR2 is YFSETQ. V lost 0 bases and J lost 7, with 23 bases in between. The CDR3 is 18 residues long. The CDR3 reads CASSLGPSDTLGDNEQFF. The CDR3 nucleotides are TGCGCCAGCAGCTTGGGCCCATCGGACACCCTAGGGGATAATGAGCAGTTCTTC.